Shown below are 18 T cell receptor beta chains from a single sample sequenced in a study of early T cells in non-severe SARS-CoV-2 infection. MiXCR, run by TCRdb on the 5' RACE reads, gives a single entry per CDR3 protein. The repertoire holds about 46,000 distinct CDR3 sequences, approximately 5.1% seen once, with about 5.4% in the top ten. The sample was whole blood, taken at baseline. The receptors here all came from an adult who was a healthcare worker with PCR-confirmed SARS-CoV-2 infection or an uninfected control (not recorded which).

The table lists this clonotype with many counts. This chain links TRBV30 with TRBJ2-7, with D perhaps matching TRBD2 (5 bases). Germline values: CDR1 GTSNPN, CDR2 SVGIG (reference sequence). This CDR3 is built from 14 residues. Trimming left V 0 bases short and J 5 bases short, with 14 bases between. In nucleotides, the CDR3 is TGTGCCTGGAGTGTACGAGGGTTGGACGACGAGCAGTACTTC. This codes for CAWSVRGLDDEQYF.

This clonotype was observed many times. The chain employs TRBV6-5 and TRBJ1-1; D remains ambiguous. CDR3 size: 13 residues. V was trimmed by 0 bases and J by 8 bases, leaving 10 bases between them. Germline assignment: CDR1 MNHEY and CDR2 SVGAGI. The DNA for the CDR3 is TGTGCCAGCAGTTACTCGGCAACAAGGGAAGCTTTCTTT. This codes for CASSYSATREAFF.

V and J are TRBV6-5 and TRBJ1-5; 8 positions agree with TRBD1. CDR1 and CDR2 from the germline V gene are MNHEY and SVGAGI. The CDR3 loop spans 15 amino acids. V trimming: 5 bases; J trimming: 5 bases; junction bases outside the gene matches: 8. CDR3 sequence reads: CASSPTQGADQPQHF. The DNA for the CDR3 is TGTGCCAGCAGTCCGACCCAGGGGGCGGATCAGCCCCAGCATTTT.

In its sample, this clonotype was seen many times. This rearrangement joins TRBV5-8 to TRBJ2-7; D gene unclear. Germline assignment: CDR1 SGHTS and CDR2 YDEGEE. V was clipped by 5 bases and J by 4 bases, with 10 bases between them. The CDR3 loop spans 12 amino acids. This CDR3 is CASRKGPYEQYF. The CDR3 region has the DNA TGTGCCAGCAGGAAAGGACCTTACGAGCAGTACTTC.

The chain recombines TRBV29-1 with TRBJ1-1; 7 bases map to TRBD1. The CDR3 length is 15 residues. Trimming at V came to 6 bases and at J to 2 bases, leaving 12 bases not matched to a gene. Germline-derived CDR1 and CDR2 are SQVTM and ANQGSEA. The CDR3 loop is CSVLPQTGVNTEAFF. The CDR3 nucleotides are TGCAGCGTCCTACCCCAAACAGGGGTTAACACTGAAGCTTTCTTT.

The sample holds many counts of this clonotype. The chain joins TRBV29-1 to TRBJ2-3; tentatively, D is TRBD1 (5 bases). Germline V gene data show CDR1 as SQVTM and CDR2 as ANQGSEA. This CDR3 spans 12 amino acids. The V end lost 4 bases, the J end lost 5 bases, and 10 bases lay between the germline ends. The CDR3 is CSVGRRGDTQYF. The CDR3 DNA follows: TGCAGCGTTGGACGTAGGGGAGATACGCAGTATTTT.

This clonotype showed up many times. This chain links TRBV9 with TRBJ2-2, with D perhaps TRBD2 (5 bases). In germline, CDR1 is SGDLS, CDR2 YYNGEE. The CDR3 has 16 amino acids. V lost 0 bases and J 4 bases, leaving 13 bases between the germline ends. CDR3: CASSVDAGLGTGELFF. CDR3 DNA: TGTGCCAGCAGCGTAGACGCGGGCCTGGGCACCGGGGAGCTGTTTTTT.

In its sample, this clonotype was seen many times. The J gene is TRBJ2-1, the V gene TRBV27; D unclear. The CDR3 spans 13 residues. The germline V gene has CDR1 MNHEY and CDR2 SMNVEV (reference sequence). Trimming pared 5 bases from V and 6 bases from J, leaving 11 bases between. The CDR3 loop is CASSLTFSNEQFF. CDR3 DNA sequence: TGTGCCAGCAGTCTGACTTTTAGCAATGAGCAGTTCTTC.

This clonotype was detected many times. The chain has TRBV6-5 and TRBJ2-5; possible D gene TRBD2, 5 bases. V was trimmed by 6 bases and J by 7 bases, leaving 15 bases between them. CDR1 MNHEY and CDR2 SVGAGI come from the germline V gene. The CDR3 consists of 13 residues. The CDR3 nucleotides read TGTGCCAGCAGCCTAACCGGACTGGGGACCCAGTACTTC. Protein product: CASSLTGLGTQYF.

The J gene is TRBJ2-1, the V gene TRBV5-1; D uncertain. The V gene lost 8 bases and the J gene lost 5 bases, with 11 bases spanning the gap. The CDR3 is 12 amino acids. CDR1 is SGHRS and CDR2 is YFSETQ in the germline V gene. The CDR3 bases are TGCGCCAGTAGTGCCCGGAACAATGAGCAGTTCTTC. It codes for CASSARNNEQFF.

This clonotype was counted at least ten times. This rearrangement joins TRBV19 to TRBJ2-4; unclear D gene. This CDR3 spans 11 amino acids. CDR1 and CDR2 from the germline V gene are LNHDA and SQIVND (reference sequence). Trimming pared 0 bases from V and 12 bases from J, leaving 6 bases between. The CDR3 sequence is CASSIEGYQYF. The CDR3 DNA is TGTGCCAGTAGTATAGAAGGATATCAGTACTTC.

This clonotype was seen ten or more times. The chain links TRBV28 to TRBJ1-2; the match to TRBD1 covers 8 bases. Germline loops: CDR1 MDHEN, CDR2 SYDVKM. Trimming at V came to 7 bases and at J to 9 bases, leaving 10 bases not matched to a gene. CDR3 length: 13 residues. The CDR3 region has the DNA TGTGCCAGCATTCTGACACAGGGGGAGAGCTACACCTTC. Translated, it gives CASILTQGESYTF.

This clonotype has at least ten counts. The chain joins TRBV30 to TRBJ2-5; TRBD2 matches 7 bases. V shed 3 bases, J shed 4 bases, and the junction held 5 bases outside the gene matches. The CDR3 consists of 13 residues. The germline CDR1 and CDR2 sequences are GTSNPN and SVGIG (reference sequence). The CDR3 DNA is TGTGCCTGGAGAGGCGGGAGTTTAGAGACCCAGTACTTC. Encoded protein: CAWRGGSLETQYF.

This clonotype appeared a few times. The chain combines TRBV10-1 with TRBJ2-1; D call uncertain. This CDR3 comprises 15 residues. Per germline, CDR1 WNHNN and CDR2 SYGVQD (reference sequence). V was clipped by 3 bases and J by 2 bases, with 11 bases between them. The CDR3 loop reads CASSEKDPTYNEQFF. DNA of the CDR3: TGCGCCAGCAGTGAAAAGGACCCTACCTACAATGAGCAGTTCTTC.

Only a few counts were recorded for this clonotype. The chain links TRBV19 to TRBJ2-7, with D tentatively TRBD1 (6 bases). The V end was cut by 3 bases, the J end by 6 bases, with 18 bases between. The germline V gene encodes CDR1 LNHDA and CDR2 SQIVND (reference sequence). The CDR3 runs 15 residues. The CDR3 DNA sequence: TGTGCCAGTAGTATGTCACAGGGAACTTTCAGCGAGCAGTACTTC. It codes for CASSMSQGTFSEQYF. Full variable domain (rest looked up from reference TRBV19 and TRBJ2-7): DGGITQSPKYLFRKEGQNVTLSCEQNLNHDAMYWYRQDPGQGLRLIYYSQIVNDFQKGDIAEGYSVSREKKESFPLTVTSAQKNPTAFYLCASSMSQGTFSEQYFGPGTRLTVT.

The V gene is TRBV7-9, the J gene TRBJ1-1, with D maybe TRBD1 (6 bases). Germline V gene sequence: CDR1 SEHNR, CDR2 FQNEAQ (reference sequence). Trimming removed 2 bases from V and 6 bases from J, with 10 bases in between. CDR3 length: 13 amino acids. This chain's CDR3 is CASSLSGASEAFF. CDR3 DNA: TGTGCCAGCAGCTTATCGGGGGCATCTGAAGCTTTCTTT.

The chain links TRBV29-1 to TRBJ2-3; 10 bases match TRBD2. The CDR3 has 13 residues. The trim removed 6 bases at V and 6 bases at J, leaving 6 bases unmatched. Per germline, CDR1 SQVTM and CDR2 ANQGSEA. In nucleotides, the CDR3 is TGCAGCGTACTAGCGGGATGGCCCGATACGCAGTATTTT. Amino acid sequence: CSVLAGWPDTQYF.

This clonotype was detected ten times or more. The chain couples TRBV28 to TRBJ2-6; unclear D gene. Germline CDR1 is MDHEN and CDR2 is SYDVKM. The V gene lost 5 bases and the J gene lost 13 bases, with 27 bases spanning the gap. This CDR3 region has 17 residues. CDR3: CASSPTLDRVGYGVLTF. As DNA, the CDR3 is TGTGCCAGCAGTCCAACATTGGACCGGGTTGGGTACGGGGTCCTGACTTTC.